The sequence of this T cell receptor beta chain was determined in a study of read filtering for tumor transcriptome and immune sequencing. From approximately 430 ng of RNA, a library with molecular barcoded alpha/delta and beta/gamma adaptors was made. TCRdb used MiXCR to reprocess the reads, holding one entry per CDR3 protein. The sample includes 90,000 or so distinct CDR3 sequences, 20% to 25% of them seen just once. General study points: Correlation between methods rose after single-read clonotypes were removed.

This clonotype has ten or more counts. Its antigen remains unidentified. The sequenced sample was a population of CD138-negative cells sorted from bone marrow. The TCR originated in a donor over 35 with multiple myeloma.

The CDR3 region has the DNA TGCGCCAGCAGCCAAGTCGGACGGACACCCCCCAATGAGCAGTTCTTC. Translated: CASSQVGRTPPNEQFF. This chain joins TRBV4-1 and TRBJ2-1; maybe TRBD1 (5 bases). Germline CDR1 and CDR2: MGHRA and YSYEKL. The CDR3 runs to 16 residues. Trimming took 1 base from V and 6 from J, leaving 16 bases between them.